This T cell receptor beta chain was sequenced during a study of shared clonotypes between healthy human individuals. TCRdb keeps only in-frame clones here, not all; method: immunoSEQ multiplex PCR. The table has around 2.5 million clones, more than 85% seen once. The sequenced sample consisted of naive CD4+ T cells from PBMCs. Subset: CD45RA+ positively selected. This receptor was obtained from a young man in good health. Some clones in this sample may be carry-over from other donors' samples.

This CDR3 is CASSSHQGSYEQYF. CDR3 nucleotides: TGTGCCAGCAGTTCCCACCAGGGGTCCTACGAGCAGTACTTC. The chain has TRBV28 and TRBJ2-7, with D possibly TRBD1 on 6 matching bases. The V end lost 4 bases, the J end lost 1 base, and 11 bases lay between the germline ends. Germline V gives CDR1 MDHEN, CDR2 SYDVKM. The CDR3 is 14 residues long.